This T cell receptor (beta chain) originates from a study of blood T cells in healthy people across ages. On the study more broadly: In model experiments, template switching was able to capture about one barcoded beta molecule for every two T cells that were present. Broader study findings: Considered underestimates were the diversity estimates obtained from one million T cells.

Comment on this clonotype: Antigen unknown.

Germline CDR1 reads ENHRY; CDR2 reads SYGVKD. The ends were cut back, 6 bases at V and 1 base at J, with 9 bases in the middle. The CDR3 runs 13 residues. Sample-barcoded 5' priming and a J-beta primer mix drove a second PCR of 7 to 11 cycles. TCRdb re-called the 5' RACE reads through MiXCR, storing one row per CDR3 protein. The sample gives roughly 830,000 distinct CDR3 sequences, 60% to 80% of which show up once; roughly 26% is in the top ten. The chain has TRBV10-3 and TRBJ2-5, with TRBD2 as a possible D gene (5 bases). This TCR was recovered from a man aged 25 to 45 in good health. The sample taken for sequencing was blood. This CDR3 reads CAIREAVQETQYF. The CDR3 bases are TGTGCCATCAGGGAGGCGGTCCAAGAGACCCAGTACTTC.